What follows are 17 T cell receptor beta chains derived from one specimen sequenced in a study of T cells after yellow fever vaccination. Each CDR3 protein is one row after TCRdb ran MiXCR on the 5' RACE reads. The repertoire consists of fewer than 90,000 distinct CDR3 sequences, with more than 5.5% occurring once and the leading ten covering roughly 33%. Sample: CD8+ T cells sorted from PBMCs, taken more than 4 days after the first yellow fever vaccination. These receptor sequences come from a man aged 18-30 years who received the YFV17D yellow fever vaccine.

This chain uses TRBV28 with TRBJ2-7, with TRBD2 matching over 8 bases. This CDR3 comprises 13 residues. V shed 5 bases and J 6 bases; nucleotides not matched to a gene: 6. Germline CDR1 is MDHEN and CDR2 is SYDVKM. CDR3 bases: TGTGCCAGCAGTCCACGGGAGGGAGGCGAGCAGTACGTC. Translated, it gives CASSPREGGEQYV.

A few counts support this clonotype. In nucleotides, the CDR3 is TGTGCCAGCAGCCAAGAAAACAGGGATTTGGGCGAGCAGTACTTC. It specifies CASSQENRDLGEQYF. The chain links TRBV4-2 to TRBJ2-7; D perhaps matches TRBD1 (6 bases). This CDR3 region has 15 residues. Germline values: CDR1 LGHNA, CDR2 YNFKEQ. Trimming stripped 0 bases from V and 6 bases from J, with 15 bases between.

Many counts were recorded for this clonotype. The V and J genes are TRBV4-1 and TRBJ2-1, with 11 positions matching TRBD2. This CDR3 has 20 residues. Germline V CDR1 and CDR2: MGHRA, YSYEKL. Losses at the gene ends were 1 base for V and 0 bases for J; bases not matched to a gene: 11. The CDR3 sequence: CASSQGHSGGAPSSYNEQFF. The CDR3 DNA reads as TGCGCCAGCAGCCAAGGCCATAGCGGGGGGGCCCCGAGCTCCTACAATGAGCAGTTCTTC.

This clonotype was seen only a few times. The chain is built from TRBV5-6 and TRBJ2-7; 8 bases align to TRBD1. Per the germline V gene, CDR1 is SGHDT and CDR2 is YYEEEE. The CDR3 contains 14 residues. V lost 4 bases to trimming and J lost 4 bases; unmatched junction nucleotides: 7. DNA of the CDR3: TGTGCCAGCAGCCATGACAGGGGAATTTACGAGCAGTACTTC. It yields the protein CASSHDRGIYEQYF. The full variable domain, its missing parts supplied by reference TRBV5-6 and TRBJ2-7, is DAGVTQSPTHLIKTRGQQVTLRCSPKSGHDTVSWYQQALGQGPQFIFQYYEEEERQRGNFPDRFSGHQFPNYSSELNVNALLLGDSALYLCASSHDRGIYEQYFGPGTRLTVT.

The sample holds many counts of this clonotype. The chain recombines TRBV7-2 with TRBJ2-1; 10 bases line up with TRBD2. J gave up 7 bases and V 4 bases, and 7 bases lay outside the gene matches. The CDR3 length is 15 residues. Germline V gives CDR1 SGHTA, CDR2 FQGNSA. CDR3 region: CASSSNLLAGNEQFF. The CDR3 DNA follows: TGTGCCAGCAGCTCGAACCTACTAGCGGGGAATGAGCAGTTCTTC.

This clonotype was detected many times. V usage is TRBV30 and J usage is TRBJ2-1; 7 positions agree with TRBD1. V was pared by 8 bases and J by 0 bases, with 7 bases of the junction left unmatched. The CDR3 is 14 residues long. Germline V gene lookup returns CDR1 GTSNPN and CDR2 SVGIG (reference sequence). The CDR3, as DNA: TGTGCCGTTCAGGGGGTCCGCTCCTACAATGAGCAGTTCTTC. Translating gives CAVQGVRSYNEQFF.

This clonotype was counted only a few times. The chain recombines TRBV4-2 with TRBJ2-3, with TRBD1 matching 8 bases. The germline CDR1 and CDR2 sequences are LGHNA and YNFKEQ. The CDR3 has 16 residues. V lost 3 bases and J lost 4; bases outside the gene matches: 9. The CDR3 here is CASSQVDRGTPDTQYF. The CDR3 DNA is TGTGCCAGCAGCCAGGTAGACAGGGGCACCCCAGATACGCAGTATTTT.

This clonotype was seen a handful of times. V is TRBV27 and J is TRBJ2-3; D not resolved. Trimming removed 4 bases from V and 4 bases from J, with 12 bases in between. Germline CDR1 reads MNHEY; CDR2 reads SMNVEV (reference sequence). The CDR3 is made up of 14 amino acids. The CDR3 nucleotides are TGTGCCAGCAGTTGGAACTACGGCCCAGATACGCAGTATTTT. Amino acid sequence: CASSWNYGPDTQYF.

The chain recombines TRBV5-6 with TRBJ2-7; D is undetermined. The CDR3 is 16 residues long. V shed 3 bases and J shed 0 bases, with 16 bases lying between them. The germline V gene has CDR1 SGHDT and CDR2 YYEEEE. The DNA of the CDR3 is TGTGCCAGCAGCTCCCTACGGACGGATAGCTCCTACGAGCAGTACTTC. Its translation: CASSSLRTDSSYEQYF.

This sequence joins TRBV7-3 and TRBJ2-4; 7 positions match TRBD1. J lost 9 bases, V lost 6 bases, and 8 bases had no gene match. This CDR3 comprises 13 residues. Germline CDR1 and CDR2: SGHTA and FQGTGA. The CDR3 sequence: CASSGQVGGIQYF. The CDR3 nucleotides are TGTGCCAGCAGTGGACAGGTTGGGGGCATTCAGTACTTC.

This clonotype came up many times. This sequence joins TRBV29-1 and TRBJ1-2; D is possibly TRBD1 (5 bases). V was shortened by 7 bases and J by 2 bases, with 14 bases between the two germline ends. This CDR3 is built from 13 residues. Looked up from germline, CDR1 is SQVTM and CDR2 is ANQGSEA. CDR3 DNA: TGCAGCGGAGCCGGGACGGACAACTATGGCTACACCTTC. This sequence encodes CSGAGTDNYGYTF.

The table lists this clonotype with a few counts. The genes are TRBV5-6 and TRBJ2-7, with D uncertain. Between the trimmed V and J ends, which lost 4 bases and 2 bases, there was a span of 22 bases. CDR3 length: 17 amino acids. Germline V gene sequence: CDR1 SGHDT, CDR2 YYEEEE. This chain's CDR3 is CASSPGPTLASPYEQYF. Written as DNA, the CDR3 is TGTGCCAGCAGCCCCGGACCAACCTTGGCGAGCCCCTACGAGCAGTACTTC.

This clonotype occurred many times. The V gene is TRBV7-3, the J gene TRBJ1-1; tentative D call: TRBD1 (5 bases). Germline V lookup: CDR1 SGHTA, CDR2 FQGTGA. V dropped 2 bases and J dropped 1 base, with 11 bases sitting between them. The CDR3 sequence is 15 residues long. The CDR3 sequence is CASSLSAGGNTEAFF. Written as DNA, the CDR3 is TGTGCCAGCAGCTTATCGGCGGGGGGGAACACTGAAGCTTTCTTT. The full variable domain, in which reference TRBV7-3 and TRBJ1-1 provide the parts outside the CDR3, is GAGVSQTPSNKVTEKGKYVELRCDPISGHTALYWYRQSLGQGPEFLIYFQGTGAADDSGLPNDRFFAVRPEGSVSTLKIQRTERGDSAVYLCASSLSAGGNTEAFFGQGTRLTVV.

A few counts support this clonotype. CDR3 region: CASSDRDKLVDQPQHF. The DNA of the CDR3 is TGTGCCAGCAGTGACCGGGACAAGCTCGTGGATCAGCCCCAGCATTTT. The J gene is TRBJ1-5, the V gene TRBV6-2 or TRBV6-3; a weak D match, TRBD1 (6 bases). Deletions cut 5 bases from V and 5 bases from J, with 19 bases between. The CDR3 is 16 amino acids. Germline CDR1 and CDR2: MNHEY and SVGEGT.

The chain carries TRBV30 and TRBJ1-1; D is unclear. CDR1 is GTSNPN and CDR2 is SVGIG in the germline V gene (reference sequence). Between the trimmed V and J ends, which lost 0 bases and 4 bases, there was a span of 6 bases. This CDR3 comprises 12 residues. CDR3 in amino acids: CAWSVAGTEAFF. Here the CDR3 DNA reads TGTGCCTGGAGTGTAGCAGGCACTGAAGCTTTCTTT. Together with reference TRBV30 and TRBJ1-1, the CDR3 gives the full variable domain: SQTIHQWPATLVQPVGSPLSLECTVEGTSNPNLYWYRQAAGRGLQLLFYSVGIGQISSEVPQNLSASRPQDRQFILSSKKLLLSDSGFYLCAWSVAGTEAFFGQGTRLTVV.

This clonotype was counted many times. V usage is TRBV29-1 and J usage is TRBJ2-3; D assignment may be TRBD1 or TRBD2 (6 bases each). Between the trimmed V and J ends, which lost 8 bases and 6 bases, there was a span of 21 bases. CDR3 length: 14 residues. Germline V gene data show CDR1 as SQVTM and CDR2 as ANQGSEA. CDR3 amino acids: CSIPTGGRVDTQYF. In DNA, the CDR3 is TGCAGCATCCCAACCGGGGGCCGGGTGGATACGCAGTATTTT.

This clonotype has at least ten counts. CDR3 residues: CASSFRYEQYF. CDR3 bases: TGTGCCAGCAGCTTCAGGTACGAGCAGTACTTC. J is TRBJ2-7 and V is TRBV7-9; D remains unclear. Trimming pared 3 bases from V and 4 bases from J, leaving 4 bases between. The CDR3 contains 11 residues. The germline V gene has CDR1 SEHNR and CDR2 FQNEAQ (reference sequence).